Ten or more counts support the clone carrying this T cell receptor (beta chain). Its antigen remains unknown. The treatment denotes: randomized to nivolumab then ipilimumab (arm A) or the reverse (arm B). In germline, CDR1 is SGHNT, CDR2 YENEEA. The V end lost 5 bases, the J end lost 1 base, and 11 bases lay between the germline ends. The CDR3 extends over 14 amino acids. The data were taken from a study of sequential checkpoint blockade in melanoma. Across the whole study: After both sequences, patients received maintenance nivolumab. After nivolumab or ipilimumab alone, approximately 22 patients had week-13 rebiopsies. DNA from around 90 pretreatment tumor samples underwent TCRβ immunosequencing.

Study-level results: Patients with week-13 increases in T-cell fraction and clonality benefited about 30 times more often.

Measured with immunoSEQ multiplex PCR; TCRdb has only the in-frame clones, and not every one. This sample carries around 6,000 clones, roughly 20% of them seen once, and the ten largest clones take 9%. The specimen comprised tumor tissue (inferred from file names), sampled from a patient given nivolumab and ipilimumab in sequence. V gene TRBV11-3 combines with J gene TRBJ1-1; D uncertain. The TCR sequence derives from a human donor with melanoma. CDR3 amino acids: CASSLLGGNTEAFF. The DNA for the CDR3 is TGTGCCAGCAGCCTCCTCGGAGGGAACACTGAAGCTTTCTTT.